This is a list of T cell receptor beta chains from one sample in a study of immune heterogeneity within non-small cell lung tumors. TCRdb independently ran MiXCR on the multiplex PCR reads; one entry per CDR3 protein. The sample lists several thousand distinct CDR3 sequences, roughly a fifth occurring once. The specimen sequenced was lung tumor tissue. Receptor source: a woman aged 60-75 years with non-small cell lung cancer. Both conserved end residues are part of each CDR3. D genes are given only for firm matches. Rows may omit the clone size; those that give it use once, few, many or a size class.

abundance: medium-sized; v_gene: TRBV5-1; j_gene: TRBJ2-7; d_gene: .; CDR3aa: CASSANDEQYF; CDR3nt: TGCGCCAGCAGCGCGAACGACGAGCAGTACTTC
abundance: few; v_gene: TRBV7-9; j_gene: TRBJ1-1; d_gene: TRBD1; CDR3aa: CASSPYRDRTNTEAFF; CDR3nt: TGTGCCAGCAGCCCCTACCGGGACAGGACGAACACTGAAGCTTTCTTT
abundance: medium-sized; v_gene: TRBV3-1; j_gene: TRBJ2-7; d_gene: .; CDR3aa: CASSQDWAYEQYF; CDR3nt: TGTGCCAGCAGCCAAGATTGGGCCTACGAGCAGTACTTC
abundance: medium-sized; v_gene: TRBV27; j_gene: TRBJ1-3; d_gene: .; CDR3aa: CASSRASGVEAGNTIYF; CDR3nt: TGTGCCAGCAGTAGAGCCTCAGGGGTTGAGGCTGGAAACACCATATATTTT
abundance: .; v_gene: TRBV9; j_gene: TRBJ2-2; d_gene: .; CDR3aa: CASSRGNTGELFF; CDR3nt: TGTGCCAGCAGCCGGGGAAACACCGGGGAGCTGTTTTTT
abundance: .; v_gene: TRBV19; j_gene: TRBJ1-1; d_gene: .; CDR3aa: CASSMFGEATEAFF; CDR3nt: TGTGCCAGTAGTATGTTTGGTGAGGCCACTGAAGCTTTCTTT
abundance: medium-sized; v_gene: TRBV6-1; j_gene: TRBJ1-4; d_gene: .; CDR3aa: CASRSNQGGGEKLFF; CDR3nt: TGTGCCAGCAGATCCAACCAGGGAGGGGGTGAAAAACTGTTTTTT
abundance: .; v_gene: TRBV5-8; j_gene: TRBJ2-3; d_gene: TRBD2; CDR3aa: CASSLGLLAGYTDTQYF; CDR3nt: TGTGCCAGCAGCTTGGGATTACTAGCGGGGTACACAGATACGCAGTATTTT
abundance: medium-sized; v_gene: TRBV7-9; j_gene: TRBJ2-7; d_gene: .; CDR3aa: CASSQDSYEQYF; CDR3nt: TGTGCCAGCAGTCAGGACAGCTACGAGCAGTACTTC
abundance: .; v_gene: TRBV28; j_gene: TRBJ2-3; d_gene: .; CDR3aa: CASSRGTLTDTQYF; CDR3nt: TGTGCCAGCAGCAGAGGGACCCTCACAGATACGCAGTATTTT
abundance: many; v_gene: TRBV24-1; j_gene: TRBJ2-1; d_gene: TRBD2; CDR3aa: CATSDPSGRAYNEQFF; CDR3nt: TGTGCCACCAGTGACCCGAGCGGGAGAGCCTACAATGAGCAGTTCTTC
abundance: few; v_gene: TRBV10-3; j_gene: TRBJ1-5; d_gene: .; CDR3aa: CAIRGRGDQPQHF; CDR3nt: TGTGCCATCAGGGGACGAGGGGATCAGCCCCAGCATTTT
abundance: medium-sized; v_gene: TRBV2; j_gene: TRBJ2-7; d_gene: .; CDR3aa: CASSEAGTNYEQYF; CDR3nt: TGTGCCAGCAGTGAAGCGGGGACAAACTACGAGCAGTACTTC
abundance: few; v_gene: TRBV29-1; j_gene: TRBJ2-1; d_gene: .; CDR3aa: CSVEDSLVHLNNEQFF; CDR3nt: TGCAGCGTTGAAGACTCGTTAGTACACCTTAACAATGAGCAGTTCTTC
abundance: medium-sized; v_gene: TRBV20-1; j_gene: TRBJ2-3; d_gene: .; CDR3aa: CSASGGAGLFTDTQYF; CDR3nt: TGCAGTGCTAGTGGGGGCGCGGGTTTGTTTACAGATACGCAGTATTTT
abundance: .; v_gene: TRBV20-1; j_gene: TRBJ2-2; d_gene: TRBD1; CDR3aa: CSAPGQGTTGELFF; CDR3nt: TGCAGTGCCCCGGGACAGGGGACCACCGGGGAGCTGTTTTTT
abundance: medium-sized; v_gene: TRBV27; j_gene: TRBJ2-7; d_gene: TRBD2; CDR3aa: CASKRTSGRHEQYF; CDR3nt: TGTGCCAGCAAACGGACTAGCGGGAGACACGAGCAGTACTTC
abundance: medium-sized; v_gene: TRBV20-1; j_gene: TRBJ2-1; d_gene: .; CDR3aa: CSVRDGLF; CDR3nt: TGCAGTGTCAGGGATGGTCTCTTC
abundance: few; v_gene: TRBV20-1; j_gene: TRBJ1-5; d_gene: TRBD1; CDR3aa: CSARESTGGYQPQHF; CDR3nt: TGCAGTGCTAGAGAGTCGACAGGGGGGTATCAGCCCCAGCATTTT
abundance: medium-sized; v_gene: TRBV7-8; j_gene: TRBJ2-7; d_gene: TRBD2; CDR3aa: CASSVQSGASVYEQYF; CDR3nt: TGTGCCAGCAGCGTGCAAAGCGGGGCCTCAGTGTACGAGCAGTACTTC
abundance: few; v_gene: TRBV12-3/TRBV12-4; j_gene: TRBJ2-3; d_gene: .; CDR3aa: CASSLQDRVLTPITGTQYF; CDR3nt: TGTGCCAGCAGTTTACAGGACCGAGTCCTGACCCCTATCACAGGTACGCAGTATTTT
abundance: few; v_gene: TRBV6-1; j_gene: TRBJ2-1; d_gene: .; CDR3aa: CASSSPPYNEQFF; CDR3nt: TGTGCCAGCAGTAGTCCCCCCTACAATGAGCAGTTCTTC
abundance: many; v_gene: TRBV6-1; j_gene: TRBJ2-7; d_gene: .; CDR3aa: CASSEAHYEQYF; CDR3nt: TGTGCCAGCAGTGAAGCCCACTACGAGCAGTACTTC
abundance: many; v_gene: TRBV3-1; j_gene: TRBJ2-3; d_gene: TRBD2; CDR3aa: CASSPTSGSTDTQYF; CDR3nt: TGTGCCAGCAGCCCGACTAGCGGGAGCACAGATACGCAGTATTTT
abundance: .; v_gene: TRBV28; j_gene: TRBJ2-6; d_gene: TRBD1; CDR3aa: CASMGDRGAGTNVLTF; CDR3nt: TGCGCCAGCATGGGGGACAGAGGGGCAGGGACCAACGTCCTGACTTTC
abundance: medium-sized; v_gene: TRBV7-9; j_gene: TRBJ1-6; d_gene: TRBD1; CDR3aa: CASSSRTGGYNSPLHF; CDR3nt: TGTGCCAGCAGCTCACGGACAGGGGGCTATAATTCACCCCTCCACTTT
abundance: .; v_gene: TRBV11-3; j_gene: TRBJ2-1; d_gene: .; CDR3aa: CASSLIPDEQFF; CDR3nt: TGTGCCAGCAGCTTGATCCCGGATGAGCAGTTCTTC
abundance: many; v_gene: TRBV7-2; j_gene: TRBJ2-3; d_gene: .; CDR3aa: CASTLFQRTDTQYF; CDR3nt: TGTGCCAGCACCCTATTCCAACGCACAGATACGCAGTATTTT
abundance: medium-sized; v_gene: TRBV28; j_gene: TRBJ1-5; d_gene: .; CDR3aa: CASTWRNGPQHF; CDR3nt: TGTGCCAGCACCTGGCGGAACGGGCCCCAGCATTTT
abundance: few; v_gene: TRBV20-1; j_gene: TRBJ2-1; d_gene: TRBD2; CDR3aa: CSARGDYDNEQFF; CDR3nt: TGCAGTGCTAGGGGGGACTACGACAATGAGCAGTTCTTC
abundance: many; v_gene: TRBV19; j_gene: TRBJ2-1; d_gene: .; CDR3aa: CASSPVARSYNEQFF; CDR3nt: TGTGCCAGTAGTCCCGTAGCCCGCTCCTACAATGAGCAGTTCTTC
abundance: medium-sized; v_gene: TRBV28; j_gene: TRBJ1-6; d_gene: .; CDR3aa: CASSLRGGGNSPLHF; CDR3nt: TGTGCCAGCAGTTTACGAGGTGGCGGGAATTCACCCCTCCACTTT
abundance: medium-sized; v_gene: TRBV20-1; j_gene: TRBJ1-6; d_gene: TRBD1; CDR3aa: CSARGVQGESSPLHF; CDR3nt: TGCAGTGCTAGAGGAGTTCAGGGGGAAAGTTCACCCCTCCACTTT
abundance: medium-sized; v_gene: TRBV5-1; j_gene: TRBJ2-2; d_gene: .; CDR3aa: CASSTEVRSTGELFF; CDR3nt: TGCGCCAGCAGCACGGAGGTCAGGAGCACCGGGGAGCTGTTTTTT
abundance: .; v_gene: TRBV12-3/TRBV12-4; j_gene: TRBJ2-6; d_gene: .; CDR3aa: CASSLGVSDSGANVLTF; CDR3nt: TGTGCCAGCAGTTTAGGAGTGTCGGACTCTGGGGCCAACGTCCTGACTTTC
abundance: .; v_gene: TRBV9; j_gene: TRBJ1-1; d_gene: TRBD1; CDR3aa: CASSNGSRGNTEASF; CDR3nt: TGTGCCAGCAGCAACGGATCCAGGGGGAACACTGAAGCTTCCTTT
abundance: medium-sized; v_gene: TRBV19; j_gene: TRBJ2-7; d_gene: TRBD1; CDR3aa: CASNPGGSRYEQYF; CDR3nt: TGTGCCAGTAACCCAGGGGGCTCCCGGTACGAGCAGTACTTC
abundance: few; v_gene: TRBV7-3; j_gene: TRBJ2-1; d_gene: .; CDR3aa: CASSHGRSVHEQFF; CDR3nt: TGTGCCAGCAGCCATGGACGCTCGGTCCATGAGCAGTTCTTC
abundance: medium-sized; v_gene: TRBV28; j_gene: TRBJ2-7; d_gene: .; CDR3aa: CASRSGAYEQYF; CDR3nt: TGTGCCAGCAGGTCAGGGGCCTACGAGCAGTACTTC
abundance: .; v_gene: TRBV19; j_gene: TRBJ2-5; d_gene: .; CDR3aa: CASSITVQLQETQYF; CDR3nt: TGTGCCAGTAGTATCACGGTTCAACTCCAAGAGACCCAGTACTTC
abundance: medium-sized; v_gene: TRBV19; j_gene: TRBJ2-7; d_gene: .; CDR3aa: CASSGTHPYEQYF; CDR3nt: TGTGCCAGTTCCGGGACTCACCCCTACGAGCAGTACTTC
abundance: medium-sized; v_gene: TRBV27; j_gene: TRBJ1-2; d_gene: .; CDR3aa: CASSYAQGGGYTF; CDR3nt: TGTGCCAGCAGTTATGCCCAGGGTGGAGGCTACACCTTC
abundance: .; v_gene: TRBV2; j_gene: TRBJ2-5; d_gene: .; CDR3aa: CASSTSGGRMETQYF; CDR3nt: TGTGCCAGCAGCACGTCTGGGGGACGGATGGAGACCCAGTACTTC
abundance: medium-sized; v_gene: TRBV6-1; j_gene: TRBJ1-1; d_gene: .; CDR3aa: CATLRNTEAFF; CDR3nt: TGTGCCACCCTGAGGAACACTGAAGCTTTCTTT
abundance: .; v_gene: TRBV5-4; j_gene: TRBJ2-7; d_gene: .; CDR3aa: CAISLPGWQWLRDEQYF; CDR3nt: TGTGCCATCAGCTTGCCGGGGTGGCAGTGGTTGCGTGACGAGCAGTACTTC
abundance: many; v_gene: TRBV20-1; j_gene: TRBJ2-7; d_gene: .; CDR3aa: CSARDWGGVSYEQYF; CDR3nt: TGCAGTGCTAGAGATTGGGGCGGGGTCTCCTACGAGCAGTACTTC
abundance: .; v_gene: TRBV2; j_gene: TRBJ2-1; d_gene: .; CDR3aa: CASSARGGSSYNEQFF; CDR3nt: TGTGCCAGCAGTGCGCGGGGCGGCAGCTCCTACAATGAGCAGTTCTTC
abundance: medium-sized; v_gene: TRBV20-1; j_gene: TRBJ2-7; d_gene: .; CDR3aa: CSVTQGTYEQYF; CDR3nt: TGCAGTGTCACCCAGGGAACCTACGAGCAATACTTC
abundance: .; v_gene: TRBV6-2/TRBV6-3; j_gene: TRBJ2-3; d_gene: TRBD2; CDR3aa: CPSSYSRRQREVADTQYF; CDR3nt: TGTCCCAGCAGTTACTCGAGGAGGCAGCGGGAGGTTGCAGATACGCAGTATTTT
abundance: medium-sized; v_gene: TRBV20-1; j_gene: TRBJ1-1; d_gene: .; CDR3aa: CSARDSGSLNTEAFF; CDR3nt: TGCAGTGCTAGAGATTCCGGGTCCCTGAACACTGAAGCTTTCTTT
abundance: medium-sized; v_gene: TRBV6-2/TRBV6-3; j_gene: TRBJ1-6; d_gene: .; CDR3aa: CASSSGGLNSPLHF; CDR3nt: TGTGCCAGCAGTTCCGGCGGACTAAATTCACCCCTCCACTTT
abundance: medium-sized; v_gene: TRBV7-3; j_gene: TRBJ2-5; d_gene: TRBD2; CDR3aa: CASSKTGTRWETQYF; CDR3nt: TGTGCCAGCAGCAAAACCGGGACTAGGTGGGAGACCCAGTACTTC
abundance: .; v_gene: TRBV3-1; j_gene: TRBJ2-5; d_gene: TRBD2; CDR3aa: CASSQGGGSGSGETQYF; CDR3nt: TGTGCCAGCAGCCAAGGGGGAGGTAGCGGGAGTGGAGAGACCCAGTACTTC
abundance: medium-sized; v_gene: TRBV29-1; j_gene: TRBJ2-3; d_gene: .; CDR3aa: CSVESGTDTQYF; CDR3nt: TGCAGCGTTGAATCCGGCACAGATACGCAGTATTTT
abundance: .; v_gene: TRBV12-3/TRBV12-4; j_gene: TRBJ2-7; d_gene: .; CDR3aa: CASSGQFETYEQYF; CDR3nt: TGTGCCAGCAGCGGACAGTTCGAAACCTACGAGCAGTACTTC
abundance: .; v_gene: TRBV20-1; j_gene: TRBJ2-1; d_gene: .; CDR3aa: CSASLYGGSSYNEQFF; CDR3nt: TGCAGTGCTAGTCTTTACGGGGGTAGCTCCTACAATGAGCAGTTCTTC
abundance: medium-sized; v_gene: TRBV6-1; j_gene: TRBJ1-5; d_gene: .; CDR3aa: CASVWEGGNQPQHF; CDR3nt: TGTGCCAGCGTATGGGAGGGCGGCAATCAGCCCCAGCATTTT
abundance: few; v_gene: TRBV6-1; j_gene: TRBJ2-6; d_gene: .; CDR3aa: CASSPVTGANVLTF; CDR3nt: TGTGCCAGCAGTCCCGTTACCGGGGCCAACGTCCTGACTTTC
abundance: many; v_gene: TRBV4-3; j_gene: TRBJ1-4; d_gene: TRBD1; CDR3aa: CASSQGQGKGNEKLFF; CDR3nt: TGCGCCAGCAGCCAGGGACAGGGTAAGGGGAATGAAAAACTGTTTTTT